Below, 5 T cell receptor delta chains from the same sample are listed, as sequenced in a study of γδ T cells in repeated Plasmodium falciparum infection. TCRdb redid clone calling on the multiplex PCR reads using CATT. The sample shows around 86,000 delta-chain clones, over 1.3% of them seen only once. Bulk repertoires came from Vgamma9/Vdelta2+ or Vdelta2-negative gammadelta T cells flow-sorted from PBMC. The sequenced sample was gamma-delta T cells from blood. The receptors originated from a pool of human donors (malaria-infected and uninfected, not separated).

For this clone: A far more abundant clone sits one base away, making this likely a read error. The sample contains more than one DNA sequence encoding this CDR3. J is TRDJ1 and V is TRDV2; TRDD3 is a possible D gene (5 bases). The V gene's germline CDR1 is GEAIGNYY and CDR2 EKD. The CDR3 contains 17 residues. CDR3 DNA: TGTGCCTGTGATCGCCTTGGGGTGGGGTGGGACACCGATAAGCTCATCTTT. It encodes CACDRLGVGWDTDKLIF.

On this clone itself: A far larger clone is one base from this, pointing to a likely read error. This specimen includes other DNA sequences encoding the same CDR3. The chain recombines TRDV1 with TRDJ1; 7 bases align to TRDD3. Per the germline V gene, CDR1 is TSWWSYY and CDR2 is QGS. The CDR3 has 15 residues. CDR3 coding DNA: TGTGCTCTTGAGGAGGACGGGGATAAGGCCGACAAACTCATCTTT. This sequence encodes CALEEDGDKADKLIF.

This clone was seen a single time. V gene TRDV2 combines with J gene TRDJ1; 8 bases agree with TRDD3. The J gene, missing from TCRdb, was assigned here through DNA to germline matching. The CDR3 is 18 residues long. Germline V lookup: CDR1 GEAIGNYY, CDR2 EKD. V trimming: 3 bases; J trimming: 0 bases; junction bases outside the gene matches: 14. This CDR3 reads CACDPISLGDPHTDKLIF. CDR3 in DNA: TGTGCCTGTGACCCTATTTCGCTGGGGGACCCTCACACCGATAAACTCATCTTT.

This clone was seen at least ten times. This likely stems from a read error, as it lies one base from a far larger clone. The sample has other DNA sequences that encode this CDR3 too. The rearrangement uses TRDV2 and TRDJ1; D not resolved. No J gene was available from TCRdb, and it was assigned here by a germline match of the DNA. The CDR3 runs 21 residues. Per germline, CDR1 GEAIGNYY and CDR2 EKD. Trimming took 0 bases from V and 4 from J, leaving 32 bases between them. This CDR3 reads CACDTVQGAKNFQGEGDKLIF. DNA of the CDR3: TGTGCCTGTGACACCGTCCAAGGGGCTAAAAATTTCCAGGGCGAGGGCGATAAACTCATCTTT.

A remark on this clone: TCRdb's protein for this DNA is that of a much larger clone and differs from the translation at residue 4, likely a read error; the protein shown is the DNA translation. The chain couples TRDV1 to TRDJ1, with no clear D. The germline gives CDR1 TSWWSYY, CDR2 QGS. The CDR3 runs to 15 residues. Written as DNA, the CDR3 is TGTGCTCTTGTGGAATCCACCCACGTAGCCGATAAACTCATCTTT. It is translated as CALVESTHVADKLIF.